This passage covers 10 T cell receptor beta chains from one sample sequenced in a study of blood T cell repertoires in COVID-19. Assay used: immunoSEQ multiplex PCR; TCRdb lists only in-frame clones, some missing. This table has under 250,000 clones, roughly 84% appearing once. Input material: peripheral blood. The origin of the receptors is a man aged 45-60 years with active or convalescent COVID-19.

This chain uses TRBV5-1 with TRBJ2-7, with D perhaps matching TRBD1 (5 bases). The CDR3 sequence is 14 residues long. V was trimmed by 0 bases and J by 3 bases, leaving 10 bases between them. Germline CDR1 and CDR2: SGHRS and YFSETQ. The CDR3 is CASSLVVGHYEQYF. CDR3 coding DNA: TGCGCCAGCAGCTTGGTCGTCGGACACTACGAGCAGTACTTC.

The chain combines TRBV7-9 with TRBJ1-2, with 7 bases matching TRBD1. The CDR3 runs to 15 residues. Germline V gene data show CDR1 as SEHNR and CDR2 as FQNEAQ (reference sequence). The J segment lost 4 bases and the V segment lost 1 base, leaving 6 bases of the junction unmatched. CDR3 amino acids: CASSLVSGQAYGYTF. For the CDR3, the DNA is TGTGCCAGCAGCTTAGTGTCCGGACAGGCCTATGGCTACACCTTC.

The V call is TRBV9, the J call TRBJ1-5, with D uncertain. From germline, CDR1 is SGDLS and CDR2 YYNGEE. V gave up 0 bases and J gave up 2 bases, with 15 bases separating them. The CDR3 consists of 17 residues. Here the CDR3 reads CASSVEGFSGGNQPQHF. Here the CDR3 DNA reads TGTGCCAGCAGCGTAGAGGGCTTTTCGGGAGGCAATCAGCCCCAGCATTTT.

Worth noting for this clone: Other nucleotide sequences in the sample specify the same CDR3. The rearrangement uses TRBV12-3 or TRBV12-4 and TRBJ2-7, with 8 nucleotides matching TRBD1. The junction had 3 bases not matched to a gene; V was cut back by 6 bases and J by 2 bases. This CDR3 is 13 amino acids long. The CDR3 is CASSRTGPYEQYF. The CDR3 bases are TGTGCCAGCAGCCGGACAGGGCCCTACGAGCAGTACTTC.

CDR3 coding DNA: TGTGCCAGCAGCACCCGGACTAGCGGGGGCACAGATACGCAGTATTTT. It specifies CASSTRTSGGTDTQYF. This chain connects TRBV11-2 to TRBJ2-3, with 12 bases fitting TRBD2. The germline gives CDR1 SGHAT, CDR2 FQNNGV. The CDR3 extends over 16 amino acids. J was trimmed by 1 base and V by 5 bases; bases with no gene match: 4.

The chain carries TRBV3-1 (or the pseudogene TRBV3-2) and TRBJ2-5; tentatively, D is TRBD2 (6 bases). The V end lost 6 bases, the J end lost 0 bases, and 11 bases lay between the germline ends. Germline CDR1 LGHDT, CDR2 YNNKEL (reference sequence). This CDR3 region has 14 residues. The CDR3 nucleotides read TGTGCCAGCAGACCTTTAGCGGACCAAGAGACCCAGTACTTC. Its translation: CASRPLADQETQYF.

The chain uses TRBV7-9 and TRBJ1-5, with TRBD1 matching 7 bases. V lost 5 bases and J lost 5; bases outside the gene matches: 6. In germline, CDR1 is SEHNR, CDR2 FQNEAQ (reference sequence). CDR3 length: 14 residues. CDR3 in amino acids: CASSEGGSDQPQHF. The CDR3 bases are TGTGCCAGCAGCGAAGGGGGCTCCGATCAGCCCCAGCATTTT. The full variable domain, completed using reference TRBV7-9 and TRBJ1-5, is DTGVSQNPRHKITKRGQNVTFRCDPISEHNRLYWYRQTLGQGPEFLTYFQNEAQLEKSRLLSDRFSAERPKGSFSTLEIQRTEQGDSAMYLCASSEGGSDQPQHFGDGTRLSIL.

This sequence joins TRBV2 and TRBJ1-4, with 8 bases identical to TRBD1. Germline assignment: CDR1 SNHLY and CDR2 FYNNEI. Losses at the gene ends were 6 bases for V and 6 bases for J; bases not matched to a gene: 6. The CDR3 totals 14 residues. CDR3 residues: CASSGQGWDEKLFF. In DNA form, the CDR3 reads TGTGCCAGCAGCGGACAGGGTTGGGATGAAAAACTGTTTTTT.

This rearrangement joins TRBV2 to TRBJ2-5, with TRBD1 as a possible D gene (5 bases). CDR3 length equals 15 residues. The V end lost 2 bases, the J end lost 4 bases, and 14 bases lay between the germline ends. The germline V gene has CDR1 SNHLY and CDR2 FYNNEI. CDR3 in DNA: TGTGCCAGCAGTGAAACCACAGGTCTGGGAGAGACCCAGTACTTC. Residues: CASSETTGLGETQYF. Full variable domain (missing parts from reference TRBV2 and TRBJ2-5): EPEVTQTPSHQVTQMGQEVILRCVPISNHLYFYWYRQILGQKVEFLVSFYNNEISEKSEIFDDQFSVERPDGSNFTLKIRSTKLEDSAMYFCASSETTGLGETQYFGPGTRLLVL.

This sequence joins TRBV5-1 and TRBJ2-1; D uncertain. The germline CDR1 and CDR2 sequences are SGHRS and YFSETQ. V lost 4 bases to trimming and J lost 3 bases, with 11 bases between them. This CDR3 spans 14 amino acids. The CDR3 nucleotides read TGCGCCAGCAGCCCCCAGGTCGGCTACAATGAGCAGTTCTTC. Its translation: CASSPQVGYNEQFF.